This T cell receptor (beta chain) originates from a study of cytomegalovirus exposure and HLA in healthy donors (dated by TCRdb to about 2017). In the study overall: A later analysis indicated that the 110 or so validation repertoires were generated on the platform also employed for the 720 or so repertoires of the first cohort. The study was designed to test whether signatures of past pathogen exposure could be identified by cataloging public T cell receptors. Along with the approximately 700-subject first cohort, a separate validation cohort of over a hundred different subjects was used. To predict cytomegalovirus infection status, the study combined high-throughput TCR immunosequencing, statistical association of individual TCRs with disease status, and machine learning.

What the authors observed across the whole study: The authors suggested that the approach could potentially be generalized to other disease states and immunological phenotypes. Across donors, most TCR sequences were observed very rarely, whereas some public TCRs were present in many individuals. Three of the identified cytomegalovirus-associated TCR beta chains were confirmed in vitro to be specific for cytomegalovirus antigens. The study gave a list of under 200 TCR beta chains associated with cytomegalovirus. Cytomegalovirus status was reported to be diagnosed by the classifier with high specificity and sensitivity in both the original and validation cohorts. A later analysis had no HLA typing for the validation cohort, so co-occurrence there was scored across all 120 repertoires. Subsequent analysis determined that TCRs grouped into clusters in the first cohort also showed a tendency toward co-occurrence across the 120 or so validation repertoires, and 94% of cluster scores exceeded 0.

Separate from the roughly 700-subject first cohort, the validation cohort of roughly 120 subjects was the group to which the donors belonged. Libraries came from the immunoSEQ multiplex PCR assay. Per the authors' processing: To diagnose cytomegalovirus status from the catalog of TCR beta chain sequences, a statistical classification framework was built. TCRdb retrieved this table from immuneACCESS and kept in-frame rearrangements only. Not all clones are present; in checked studies, unresolved V genes account for under half, and no reason is known for the remainder. V, J and clone size derive from that table, while D and trimming were established from the DNA sequence. The sample contains 65,000 to 75,000 clones, 90% to 95% of them found a single time. The top ten hold about 1.6% of the sample. Of note for this clone: Which antigen it targets is not known. Qualities for individual bases were not recorded, and no much larger clone is one base off.

From the germline V gene, CDR1 is MDHEN and CDR2 is SYDVKM. The CDR3 spans 14 residues, from the cysteine through the phenylalanine. Only the CDR3 DNA is retained, 42 bases long and in frame from the first base. Trimming takes 10 bases off V and 4 bases off J; junction bases not matched to a gene: 9. Here the chain combines TRBV28 and TRBJ2-2; 7 nucleotides in the junction match TRBD1. The clonotype comes from a man between 18 and 29 years old in good health and CMV-seropositive. Sequenced sample: PBMCs. The CDR3 corresponds to CATRRQGSTGELFF. The base sequence is TGTGCCACCCGGAGACAGGGTTCCACCGGGGAGCTGTTTTTT.